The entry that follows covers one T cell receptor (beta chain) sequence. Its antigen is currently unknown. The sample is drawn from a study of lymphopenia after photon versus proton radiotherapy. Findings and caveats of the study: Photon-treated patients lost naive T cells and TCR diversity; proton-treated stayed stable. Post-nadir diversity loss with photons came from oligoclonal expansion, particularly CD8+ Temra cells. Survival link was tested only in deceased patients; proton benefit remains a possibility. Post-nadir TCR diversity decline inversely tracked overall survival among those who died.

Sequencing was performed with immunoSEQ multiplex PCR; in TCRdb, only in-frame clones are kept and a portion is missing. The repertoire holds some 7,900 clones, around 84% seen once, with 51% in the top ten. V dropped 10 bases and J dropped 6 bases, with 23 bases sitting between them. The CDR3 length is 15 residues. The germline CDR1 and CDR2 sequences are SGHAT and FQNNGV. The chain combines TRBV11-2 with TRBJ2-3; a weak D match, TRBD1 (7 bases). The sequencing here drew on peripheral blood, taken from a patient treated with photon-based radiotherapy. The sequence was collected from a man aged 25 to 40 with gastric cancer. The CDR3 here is CATTLQGGLLDTQYF. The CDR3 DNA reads TGTGCCACCACCTTGCAGGGGGGCCTTCTGGATACGCAGTATTTT.